Each of the 24 T cell receptor beta chains below was sequenced from the same sample in a study of CD8 T cells in Susac syndrome. Roughly 0.45 to 1 ug RNA was reverse transcribed with random hexamers. Using its own MiXCR run on the immunoSEQ multiplex PCR reads, TCRdb lists one record per CDR3 protein. Among 45,000 to 60,000 distinct CDR3 sequences listed, 93% were seen once. Input material: CD8+ T cells from PBMCs. The source of these receptors is a human donor with multiple sclerosis.

This chain links TRBV7-9 with TRBJ1-1, with TRBD1 matching 7 bases. This CDR3 is 14 amino acids long. The germline V gene encodes CDR1 SEHNR and CDR2 FQNEAQ (reference sequence). V shed 5 bases and J 3 bases; nucleotides not matched to a gene: 6. The CDR3, as DNA: TGTGCCAGCAGCCCCGACAGGGAGTACACTGAAGCTTTCTTT. Protein sequence: CASSPDREYTEAFF.

The rearrangement joins TRBV6-1 to TRBJ1-2; D ambiguous. The germline V and J ends were trimmed by 1 base and 8 bases, with 20 bases remaining between them. There are 16 residues in the CDR3. Germline assignment: CDR1 MNHNS and CDR2 SASEGT. The CDR3 DNA reads as TGTGCCAGCAGTGAAGATCCAGCATTGGCGGTAGAGGGCTACACCTTC. It specifies CASSEDPALAVEGYTF.

The chain recombines TRBV4-3 with TRBJ2-7; D gene uncertain. The CDR3 loop spans 15 amino acids. Germline lookup yields CDR1 LGHNA and CDR2 YSLEER. V was cut by 3 bases and J by 3 bases, with 15 bases left in between. The CDR3 DNA sequence: TGCGCCAGCAGCCATTCCCCCATGGGTAACTACGAGCAGTACTTC. It translates to CASSHSPMGNYEQYF.

The chain joins TRBV29-1 to TRBJ1-2; D is uncertain. Germline V gives CDR1 SQVTM, CDR2 ANQGSEA. This CDR3 is 12 amino acids long. V dropped 7 bases and J dropped 0 bases, with 9 bases sitting between them. CDR3 nucleotide sequence: TGCAGCGGGATACAAGCTAACTATGGCTACACCTTC. It encodes CSGIQANYGYTF.

This CDR3 reads CASSQSLVGGDGTNYGYTF. The CDR3 DNA is TGTGCCAGCAGCCAATCGCTAGTAGGAGGGGATGGGACTAACTATGGCTACACCTTC. V and J are TRBV16 and TRBJ1-2; maybe TRBD1 (5 bases). Germline V gives CDR1 KGHSY, CDR2 FQNENV. This CDR3 spans 19 amino acids. Trimming stripped 0 bases from V and 0 bases from J, with 20 bases between. Supplemented by reference TRBV16 and TRBJ1-2, the full variable domain reads GEEVAQTPKHLVRGEGQKAKLYCAPIKGHSYVFWYQQVLKNEFKFLISFQNENVFDETGMPKERFSAKCLPNSPCSLEIQATKLEDSAVYFCASSQSLVGGDGTNYGYTFGSGTRLTVV.

The V call is TRBV7-9, the J call TRBJ2-7; perhaps TRBD1 as D (6 bases). This CDR3 spans 14 amino acids. The V and J ends lost 2 bases and 2 bases respectively, with 10 bases between them. Germline CDR1 and CDR2: SEHNR and FQNEAQ (reference sequence). The CDR3, as DNA: TGTGCCAGCAGCTTACAGGGGTCAACCTACGAGCAGTACTTC. Amino acid sequence: CASSLQGSTYEQYF.

This clonotype has just one count. The chain links TRBV9 to TRBJ1-1; 8 nucleotides align to TRBD1. The length of the CDR3 is 15 residues. CDR1 is SGDLS, CDR2 YYNGEE, per germline. J gave up 4 bases and V 3 bases, and 8 bases lay outside the gene matches. CDR3 in amino acids: CASSAETGVSTEAFF. In DNA, the CDR3 is TGTGCCAGCAGCGCGGAGACAGGGGTAAGCACTGAAGCTTTCTTT.

This sequence joins TRBV5-4 and TRBJ1-1, with D tentatively TRBD1 (6 bases). The CDR3 runs 15 residues. CDR1 and CDR2 (germline): SGHNT, YYREEE (reference sequence). V lost 1 base, J lost 6 bases, and 16 bases lay in between. Here the CDR3 reads CASSLRGGGLPEAFF. Here the CDR3 DNA reads TGTGCCAGCAGCTTGCGAGGTGGGGGGCTCCCTGAAGCTTTCTTT.

This chain connects TRBV5-1 to TRBJ1-5; D remains unclear. The CDR3 has 15 residues. The germline V and J ends were trimmed by 1 base and 2 bases, with 10 bases remaining between them. CDR1 SGHRS and CDR2 YFSETQ come from the germline V gene. CDR3 amino acids: CASSLFGSGNQPQHF. The DNA of the CDR3 is TGCGCCAGCAGCTTGTTCGGGAGTGGCAATCAGCCCCAGCATTTT.

This chain uses TRBV5-1 with TRBJ1-5; D call uncertain. Deletions cut 2 bases from V and 5 bases from J, with 11 bases between. Germline V gene lookup returns CDR1 SGHRS and CDR2 YFSETQ. The CDR3 is 14 amino acids. The CDR3 coding sequence is TGCGCCAGCAGCTTAAACCCCGGGGATCAGCCCCAGCATTTT. Translation: CASSLNPGDQPQHF.

This clonotype was seen just once. The rearrangement joins TRBV6-2 or TRBV6-3 to TRBJ2-7; possible D gene TRBD2, 6 bases. This CDR3 has 15 residues. Looked up from germline, CDR1 is MNHEY and CDR2 is SVGEGT. The V and J ends lost 6 bases and 0 bases respectively, with 15 bases between them. The CDR3 nucleotides are TGTGCCAGCAGCCCTGATGGGGGGAGCTCCTACGAGCAGTACTTC. It codes for CASSPDGGSSYEQYF.

The V gene is TRBV7-9, the J gene TRBJ1-6; TRBD1 agrees at 7 bases. Germline values: CDR1 SEHNR, CDR2 FQNEAQ (reference sequence). V trimming: 11 bases; J trimming: 6 bases; junction bases outside the gene matches: 7. This CDR3 is built from 13 residues. This CDR3 reads CAGQTGSNSPLHF. CDR3 nucleotide sequence: TGTGCCGGGCAGACAGGGAGTAATTCACCCCTCCACTTT.

This rearrangement joins TRBV20-1 to TRBJ2-2; D is possibly TRBD1 (7 bases). CDR1 is DFQATT, CDR2 SNEGSKA, per germline (reference sequence). The CDR3 has 14 residues. V was cut by 5 bases and J by 0 bases, with 10 bases left in between. CDR3 sequence: CSAQGGANTGELFF. CDR3 nucleotides: TGCAGTGCTCAGGGGGGCGCGAACACCGGGGAGCTGTTTTTT.

The chain links TRBV6-5 to TRBJ2-1; TRBD1 matches at 7 bases. The V gene's germline CDR1 is MNHEY and CDR2 SVGAGI. CDR3 length: 13 amino acids. Trimming cost V 11 bases and J 6 bases; bases outside gene matches: 10. In DNA form, the CDR3 reads TGTGCCGCCAATCGGGCAGGGGGCAATGAGCAGTTCTTC. Amino acid sequence: CAANRAGGNEQFF.

The chain recombines TRBV4-1 with TRBJ2-1; D unclear. Trimming removed 1 base at V and 6 bases at J, with 10 bases between. The CDR3 runs to 14 residues. CDR1 and CDR2 (germline): MGHRA, YSYEKL. CDR3 region: CASSQVMVINEQFF. In DNA form, the CDR3 reads TGCGCCAGCAGCCAAGTAATGGTGATCAATGAGCAGTTCTTC.

The J gene is TRBJ1-3, the V gene TRBV5-1; 8 bases agree with TRBD1. Trimming removed 4 bases from V and 0 bases from J; junction bases left unmatched: 3. Germline V gene lookup returns CDR1 SGHRS and CDR2 YFSETQ. The CDR3 runs 15 residues. This CDR3 is CASSIDRGSGNTIYF. Here the CDR3 DNA reads TGCGCCAGCAGCATCGACAGGGGCTCTGGAAACACCATATATTTT.

This clonotype was recorded only once. V usage is TRBV12-3 or TRBV12-4 and J usage is TRBJ2-7; TRBD1 is a possible D gene (6 bases). The CDR3 spans 13 residues. V lost 4 bases, J lost 3 bases, and 10 bases lay in between. The chain's CDR3 is CASSYGQLYEQYF. CDR3 DNA sequence: TGTGCCAGCAGTTATGGACAGCTCTACGAGCAGTACTTC.

The chain links TRBV30 to TRBJ2-3; D unresolved. V shed 1 base and J shed 2 bases, with 7 bases lying between them. CDR1 is GTSNPN and CDR2 is SVGIG in the germline V gene (reference sequence). This CDR3 contains 13 residues. CDR3 in DNA: TGTGCCTGGAGTGGGGCTAACACAGATACGCAGTATTTT. Its protein product is CAWSGANTDTQYF.

The rearrangement links TRBV12-3 or TRBV12-4 to TRBJ1-2, with D possibly TRBD1 on 5 matching bases. The CDR3 is 13 residues long. The ends were cut back, 4 bases at V and 3 bases at J, with 9 bases in the middle. The CDR3 sequence: CASSWGGYYGYTF. The CDR3 DNA reads as TGTGCCAGCAGTTGGGGGGGGTACTATGGCTACACCTTC.

V gene TRBV11-3 combines with J gene TRBJ1-2; the D gene is possibly TRBD1 (6 bases). The CDR3 extends over 15 amino acids. Germline loops: CDR1 SGHNT, CDR2 YENEEA. Trimming shortened V by 5 bases and J by 0 bases, and 13 bases separated the two germline ends. CDR3 protein: CASSTRTASNYGYTF. The DNA for the CDR3 is TGTGCCAGCAGCACCCGGACAGCTTCTAACTATGGCTACACCTTC.

The chain is built from TRBV4-1 and TRBJ2-2; no reliable D call. The CDR3 loop spans 14 amino acids. Germline lookup yields CDR1 MGHRA and CDR2 YSYEKL. Trimming pared 1 base from V and 4 bases from J, leaving 7 bases between. The CDR3 coding sequence is TGCGCCAGCAGCCAAGCTTGGGGCACCGGGGAGCTGTTTTTT. It encodes CASSQAWGTGELFF.

The J gene is TRBJ2-7, the V gene TRBV19; no reliable D call. The CDR3 contains 14 residues. V was shortened by 1 base and J by 3 bases, with 10 bases between the two germline ends. CDR1 is LNHDA, CDR2 SQIVND, per germline (reference sequence). CDR3 DNA: TGTGCCAGTAGTATAGGTGCAGGAGACTACGAGCAGTACTTC. This translates into CASSIGAGDYEQYF. The full variable domain, with the rest looked up from reference TRBV19 and TRBJ2-7, is DGGITQSPKYLFRKEGQNVTLSCEQNLNHDAMYWYRQDPGQGLRLIYYSQIVNDFQKGDIAEGYSVSREKKESFPLTVTSAQKNPTAFYLCASSIGAGDYEQYFGPGTRLTVT.

The gene calls are TRBV2 and TRBJ2-7, with TRBD1 matching over 8 bases. This CDR3 region has 13 residues. Trimming cost V 8 bases and J 6 bases; bases outside gene matches: 9. Germline loops: CDR1 SNHLY, CDR2 FYNNEI. The CDR3 DNA sequence: TGTGCCAGCGTACGATTACAGGGGGGCGAGCAGTACTTC. This codes for CASVRLQGGEQYF.

The chain has TRBV7-9 and TRBJ1-1; D is uncertain. This CDR3 has 14 residues. Germline V gives CDR1 SEHNR, CDR2 FQNEAQ (reference sequence). V lost 3 bases and J lost 4, with 12 bases in between. CDR3 bases: TGTGCCAGCAGCTTCGTTTTAGGAGTCACTGAAGCTTTCTTT. Protein product: CASSFVLGVTEAFF.